The T cell receptor beta chain under discussion was sequenced for a study of shared clonotypes between healthy human individuals (dated by TCRdb to between 2020 and 2021). As for the study more broadly: Three men and a couple of women, aged 18 to 49 years, made up the cohort. To increase sequencing depth and limit assay-specific biases, TCR repertoire library preparation and sequencing were carried out by different laboratories using diverse techniques. Blood TCR repertoires of five healthy adults were deeply sequenced to estimate repertoire size and the extent of clonotype sharing between individuals. Between about 0.94 and 8.9 billion PBMCs per donor were obtained by leukapheresis. For each donor, CD4 naive and CD4 memory were each run on three plates, CD8 naive on two plates, and CD8 memory on one plate. On the study overall, not on this receptor specifically: Because the study included only a small number of donors, the genetic and exposure-history diversity represented was limited. Pairwise subsampling led to the expectation that sequencing depth would affect the degree of clonotype sharing among donors. Only blood was sampled, and tissue TCR repertoires likely differ from those in blood. Naive subsets generally had larger estimated clonotype richness than memory subsets did. Sharing across a few donors was observed for approximately 5% of naive CD4, over 3% of naive CD8, over 2% of memory CD4, and over 0.3% of memory CD8 clonotypes. Compared with non-shared clonotypes, the clonotypes found in all four sorted-subset donors had higher generation probabilities. Even with the large sequencing depth, rarefaction of the sorted-subset datasets indicated that sequencing was incomplete.

The donors were healthy, HIV-negative adults with no recently reported acute infections or vaccinations. All donors were Caucasian adults living in Nashville, Tennessee, USA. CD4+ T cells were enriched by magnetic negative selection; naive cells were then positively selected on CD45RA, and the negative fraction formed the memory subset. Blood was obtained by leukapheresis, after which PBMCs were separated by Ficoll-Histopaque density gradient centrifugation and cryopreserved in liquid nitrogen vapor phase. Analytical flow cytometry was used to check the purity and quantity of each magnetically sorted T cell population. Each sorted fraction had its genomic DNA isolated and then quantified by UV absorbance on a Nanodrop 2000c. Using the deep immunoSEQ assay, TCR CDR3 regions were amplified from genomic DNA by multiplex PCR. Genomic DNA extracted from each cell subset was distributed evenly over all wells of several immunoSEQ 96-well plates, and each plate served as one replicate. Each replicate PCR for sorted subsets received about 200 ng genomic DNA, equal to about 30,000 T cell genomes. The purified libraries were quantified using a Qubit 3.0 fluorometer, sized with a Bioanalyzer 2100, and then quantified again using the KAPA Library Quantification kit. Every immunoSEQ 96-well plate was sequenced on a separate single-read 150-cycle Illumina NextSeq 550 flow cell. The study's own analysis went as follows. Because the immunoSEQ output held only junctional sequences and lacked quality scores, the filtering could not match the filtering applied to full-length reads. Sequences were annotated with PyIR, a Python wrapper for IgBLAST v1.9, using IMGT germline references to assign V/J genes and CDR3. Reads were filtered out if the reads had weak V/J assignments (E-value above 1e-6), no CDR3, stop codons, out-of-frame junctions, or ambiguous translated residues. V3J clonotypes were defined by identical inferred V gene, J gene, and CDR3 amino acid sequence. Percentage overlap between repertoires was calculated by dividing the number of shared unique clonotypes by the size of the smaller repertoire. Repertoire richness was assessed with RTK rarefaction, the Chao1 estimator, and Recon v2.1 estimates of unobserved clonotypes. For all TCRbeta clonotypes obtained by the gDNA method from a few donors, generation probabilities were computed with OLGA. In its TCRdb copy, this immuneACCESS table keeps in-frame sequences only and misses some clones. Where compared with another copy, unresolved V genes explain less than half of these, and the others have no known cause. For V, J and clone size, that table is used; D and trimming come from the DNA. For this sample the table gives about 2.4 million clones, of which 93% were detected only once. The ten biggest clones cover about 0.38% of the sample.

Regarding this clone: Its cognate antigen has yet to be identified. Base-call qualities are not available, and no considerably larger clone is one nucleotide away.

V is pared back by 7 bases and J by 2 bases, with 15 bases lying between the germline termini. CDR1 MDHEN and CDR2 SYDVKM were looked up in the germline V gene. From the cysteine through the phenylalanine, the CDR3 covers 14 amino acids. This entry keeps only the CDR3 DNA: 42 bases, framed from base 1. This receptor chain uses TRBV28 and TRBJ2-7, with the D gene not clear enough to name. The clonotype comes from a man between 18 and 35 years old in good health. Some clones in this sample may be carry-over from other donors' samples. Sequenced sample: naive CD4+ T cells from PBMCs. This specimen's cell subset or site label, per the study, means: CD45RA+ positively selected. The CDR3 protein is CASNLDGEAYEQYF. The DNA sequence reads TGTGCCAGCAACCTGGACGGAGAGGCCTACGAGCAGTACTTC.